One T cell receptor (beta chain) is described in this entry. What it recognizes is unknown. This sample was included in a study of Tregs in tolerant kidney transplant recipients. Data came from immunoSEQ multiplex PCR; TCRdb stores just in-frame clones and leaves some out. In the table there are about 110,000 clones, 90% of which are singletons. The germline V gene has CDR1 SGHRS and CDR2 YFSETQ. This CDR3 contains 16 residues. V shed 4 bases, J shed 1 base, and the junction held 6 bases outside the gene matches. Study-level points and caveats: No direct test of biological reproducibility was done here.

The receptor's source is a human donor who received a combined kidney and bone marrow transplant. The chain employs TRBV5-1 and TRBJ2-3, with 10 bases matching TRBD2. The starting material was CD4+ T cells from blood, obtained before the transplant. The CDR3 nucleotides read TGCGCCAGCAGCGTCGTGCTAGCGGGAGGCACAGATACGCAGTATTTT. Translation: CASSVVLAGGTDTQYF. Combining the CDR3 with reference TRBV5-1 and TRBJ2-3 gives the whole variable domain KAGVTQTPRYLIKTRGQQVTLSCSPISGHRSVSWYQQTPGQGLQFLFEYFSETQRNKGNFPGRFSGRQFSNSRSEMNVSTLELGDSALYLCASSVVLAGGTDTQYFGPGTRLTVL.